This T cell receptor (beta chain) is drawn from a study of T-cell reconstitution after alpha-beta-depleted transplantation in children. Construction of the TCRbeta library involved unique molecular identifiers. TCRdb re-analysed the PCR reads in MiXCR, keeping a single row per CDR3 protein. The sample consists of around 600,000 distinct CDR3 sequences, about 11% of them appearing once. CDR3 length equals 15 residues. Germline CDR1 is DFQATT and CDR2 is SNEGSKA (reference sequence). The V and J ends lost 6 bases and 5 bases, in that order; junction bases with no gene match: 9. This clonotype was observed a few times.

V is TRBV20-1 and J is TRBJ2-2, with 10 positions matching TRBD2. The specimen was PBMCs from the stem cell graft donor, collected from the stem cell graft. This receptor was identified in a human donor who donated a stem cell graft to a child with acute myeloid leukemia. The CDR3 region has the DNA TGCAGTGCAAGCCTAGCGGGAGTGGGGACCGGGGAGCTGTTTTTT. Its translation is CSASLAGVGTGELFF.